A selection of T cell receptor beta chains follows, all from one sample in a study of shared clonotypes between healthy human individuals. Some clones are missing from TCRdb's copy, which holds only in-frame ones; the method was immunoSEQ multiplex PCR. This table has around 2.5 million clones, more than 85% appearing once. Sample: naive CD4+ T cells from PBMCs. The source of these receptors is a man younger than 30 in good health. Some clones in this sample may be carry-over from other donors' samples. The conserved cysteine and the conserved F or W are not part of the CDR3 here. Fields, in order: V gene, clone size, J gene, CDR3 protein. Not every row has a clone size; where given, it reads once, few, many or a size class.

v_call: TRBV15
clone_size: .
j_call: TRBJ2-3
cdr3_aa: ATSRDGRPSDTQY

v_call: TRBV28
clone_size: .
j_call: TRBJ1-5
cdr3_aa: ASSIGGTVHNQPQH

v_call: TRBV29-1
clone_size: few
j_call: TRBJ1-1
cdr3_aa: SVIGQGMNTEAF

v_call: TRBV9
clone_size: .
j_call: TRBJ2-7
cdr3_aa: ASSGPGTGEQY

v_call: TRBV5-6
clone_size: .
j_call: TRBJ2-4
cdr3_aa: ASSLGTYTGNIQY

v_call: TRBV28
clone_size: .
j_call: TRBJ2-3
cdr3_aa: ASSVLAGGRNTQY

v_call: TRBV9
clone_size: once
j_call: TRBJ1-4
cdr3_aa: ASSPGWVDEKLF

v_call: TRBV15
clone_size: .
j_call: TRBJ2-4
cdr3_aa: ATSSNVLAKNIQY

v_call: TRBV9
clone_size: .
j_call: TRBJ1-2
cdr3_aa: ASSVYEGNYGYT

v_call: TRBV18
clone_size: .
j_call: TRBJ1-1
cdr3_aa: ASSPPVSDHHTEAF

v_call: TRBV5-1
clone_size: .
j_call: TRBJ2-3
cdr3_aa: ASSSGLAGGGDTQY

v_call: TRBV14
clone_size: .
j_call: TRBJ2-1
cdr3_aa: ASSQKTGRGANEQF

v_call: TRBV2
clone_size: .
j_call: TRBJ1-5
cdr3_aa: ASSAVSGGGNQPQH

v_call: TRBV18
clone_size: .
j_call: TRBJ2-7
cdr3_aa: ASSLNRPGQPYEQY

v_call: TRBV2
clone_size: .
j_call: TRBJ2-7
cdr3_aa: ASSTGTAYEQY

v_call: TRBV19
clone_size: .
j_call: TRBJ2-7
cdr3_aa: ASSLPGTGQVKQY

v_call: TRBV5-1
clone_size: .
j_call: TRBJ2-7
cdr3_aa: ASSLVWWSYEQY

v_call: TRBV6-5
clone_size: .
j_call: TRBJ1-2
cdr3_aa: ASRRDSNYGYT

v_call: TRBV5-4
clone_size: .
j_call: TRBJ1-1
cdr3_aa: ASSPSNRGTEAF

v_call: TRBV5-1
clone_size: once
j_call: TRBJ2-3
cdr3_aa: ASSLAGLAGVTDTQY

v_call: TRBV9
clone_size: .
j_call: .
cdr3_aa: ASSGEGQGTFEQY

v_call: TRBV5-6
clone_size: .
j_call: TRBJ2-3
cdr3_aa: ASSFIAGTTDTQY

v_call: TRBV7-2
clone_size: .
j_call: TRBJ2-1
cdr3_aa: ASSSRLAGGPRNEQF

v_call: TRBV2
clone_size: once
j_call: TRBJ2-5
cdr3_aa: ASTPGGRAETQY

v_call: TRBV2
clone_size: .
j_call: TRBJ1-1
cdr3_aa: ASIRSGERNTEAF

v_call: TRBV6-5
clone_size: .
j_call: TRBJ1-3
cdr3_aa: ASSYSHRGKGNTIY

v_call: TRBV28
clone_size: .
j_call: TRBJ2-5
cdr3_aa: ASSPVFSTQY

v_call: TRBV10-3
clone_size: .
j_call: TRBJ1-2
cdr3_aa: AIMEWTPDRYT

v_call: TRBV4-1
clone_size: .
j_call: TRBJ2-3
cdr3_aa: ASSQDRGAGGYTDTQY

v_call: TRBV7-2
clone_size: .
j_call: TRBJ1-2
cdr3_aa: ASSLAIPYMGQNYGYT

v_call: TRBV5-1
clone_size: .
j_call: TRBJ1-2
cdr3_aa: ASSSRGVSSNYGYT

v_call: TRBV11-2
clone_size: once
j_call: TRBJ1-4
cdr3_aa: ASSPVGRGGPNEKLF

v_call: TRBV5-4
clone_size: once
j_call: TRBJ2-3
cdr3_aa: ASSFRTGKGTDTQY

v_call: TRBV30
clone_size: .
j_call: TRBJ1-2
cdr3_aa: AWSLDRNYGYT

v_call: TRBV4-2
clone_size: .
j_call: TRBJ2-3
cdr3_aa: ASSPRWRQGGGDTQY

v_call: TRBV7-3
clone_size: .
j_call: TRBJ2-3
cdr3_aa: ASSEDRTTDTQY

v_call: TRBV7-3
clone_size: .
j_call: TRBJ2-2
cdr3_aa: ASSLVPGRNTGELF

v_call: TRBV5-1
clone_size: .
j_call: TRBJ2-2
cdr3_aa: ASSLGTAITGELF

v_call: TRBV6-6
clone_size: once
j_call: TRBJ2-3
cdr3_aa: ASSYHRRSTDTQY

v_call: TRBV5-1
clone_size: .
j_call: TRBJ2-1
cdr3_aa: ASSLGLAGYNEQF

v_call: TRBV10-2
clone_size: .
j_call: TRBJ2-7
cdr3_aa: ASSEQQGGSYEQY

v_call: TRBV5-1
clone_size: .
j_call: TRBJ1-3
cdr3_aa: ASSTAGIGNTIY

v_call: TRBV4-3
clone_size: .
j_call: TRBJ2-5
cdr3_aa: ASSRGGAQETQY

v_call: TRBV14
clone_size: .
j_call: TRBJ2-3
cdr3_aa: ASSRLAGGSDAQY

v_call: TRBV4-2
clone_size: once
j_call: TRBJ2-7
cdr3_aa: ASSPLLGYEQY

v_call: TRBV10-1
clone_size: once
j_call: TRBJ2-5
cdr3_aa: ASSESYETQY

v_call: TRBV11-3
clone_size: .
j_call: TRBJ2-7
cdr3_aa: ASSSSSGSYEQY

v_call: TRBV5-4
clone_size: .
j_call: TRBJ2-1
cdr3_aa: ASSRMLAGTNEQF

v_call: TRBV5-1
clone_size: .
j_call: TRBJ2-2
cdr3_aa: ASSLDPRGSGELF

v_call: TRBV6-6
clone_size: .
j_call: TRBJ1-2
cdr3_aa: ASSYTGSGYT

v_call: TRBV9
clone_size: .
j_call: TRBJ2-3
cdr3_aa: ASSVGRLAASTDTQY

v_call: TRBV6-6
clone_size: .
j_call: TRBJ2-2
cdr3_aa: ASTREGRYTGELF

v_call: TRBV19
clone_size: .
j_call: TRBJ2-2
cdr3_aa: ASNPGTKNTGELF

v_call: TRBV15
clone_size: .
j_call: TRBJ2-7
cdr3_aa: ATSTGEGISYEQY